This T cell receptor beta chain appears in the sequencing data of a study of cytomegalovirus exposure and HLA in healthy donors. The trim removed 8 bases at V and 3 bases at J, leaving 10 bases unmatched. The CDR3 consists of 16 residues. CDR1 and CDR2 from the germline V gene are SNHLY and FYNNEI. Study observations and caveats: Most CMV-associated TCR beta chains appeared HLA-restricted in a later analysis. Specificity for CMV antigens was confirmed in vitro for a few of the CMV-associated chains.

On this clone itself: What it recognizes is unknown.

Amplification used 60 Vbeta primers and 13 Jbeta primers. TCRdb keeps only in-frame clones here, not all; method: immunoSEQ multiplex PCR. The sample holds over 65,000 clones, around 80% seen once. This chain joins TRBV2 and TRBJ2-5, with 12 bases that match TRBD2. Sequenced input: PBMCs. The clonotype was recovered from a woman between 25 and 40 years old in good health and CMV-seropositive. The CDR3 DNA reads as TGTGCCAGCTCTACTAGGACTAGCGGGACCGAAGAGACCCAGTACTTC. Translated: CASSTRTSGTEETQYF.